Shown below are 30 T cell receptor beta chains from a single sample sequenced in a study of T-cell reconstitution after alpha-beta-depleted transplantation in children. For TCRbeta, the library was prepared with unique molecular identifiers. TCRdb recomputed calls from the PCR reads with MiXCR, one row per CDR3 protein. The sample consists of around 600,000 distinct CDR3 sequences, under 30% of them appearing once. The source was PBMCs, mostly from graft donor cells, collected 360 days after TCRalphabeta/CD19-depleted stem cell transplant. These receptors all come from a boy less than two years old who had a stem cell transplant for acute myeloid leukemia, so the T cells may come from the graft donor.

This clonotype was counted ten times or more. The chain is built from TRBV10-3 and TRBJ1-1, with TRBD1 matching 7 bases. In germline, CDR1 is ENHRY, CDR2 SYGVKD. V shed 6 bases, J shed 1 base, and the junction held 5 bases outside the gene matches. The CDR3 covers 14 residues. For the CDR3, the DNA is TGTGCCATCAGGAAAGGGGGCCCGAACACTGAAGCTTTCTTT. It yields the protein CAIRKGGPNTEAFF.

This clonotype was counted a few times. This chain uses TRBV20-1 with TRBJ1-5, with a possible D match to TRBD1 (6 bases). There are 13 residues in the CDR3. The V end lost 3 bases, the J end lost 3 bases, and 9 bases lay between the germline ends. CDR1 and CDR2 (germline): DFQATT, SNEGSKA (reference sequence). In DNA, the CDR3 is TGCAGTGCTAGCAGGGGTCCCAATCAGCCCCAGCATTTT. Its protein is CSASRGPNQPQHF.

This rearrangement joins TRBV20-1 to TRBJ2-1, with D possibly being TRBD1 or TRBD2 (5 bases each). The CDR3 extends over 10 amino acids. Trimming removed 4 bases at V and 10 bases at J, with 8 bases between. Germline V CDR1 and CDR2: DFQATT, SNEGSKA (reference sequence). The CDR3 loop is CSATWGEQFF. As DNA, the CDR3 is TGCAGTGCTACATGGGGGGAGCAGTTCTTC.

In this sample, this clonotype turned up a few times. V is TRBV6-1 and J is TRBJ2-6; D uncertain. Between the trimmed V and J ends, which lost 6 bases and 0 bases, there was a span of 18 bases. Germline V CDR1 and CDR2: MNHNS, SASEGT. The CDR3 is made up of 18 amino acids. CDR3 sequence (DNA): TGTGCCAGCAGCCTTCGGCGAATTCGGTTCTCTGGGGCCAACGTCCTGACTTTC. The encoded protein is CASSLRRIRFSGANVLTF.

This clonotype was picked up a small number of times. V is TRBV4-1 and J is TRBJ2-2; the D is unclear. Germline-derived CDR1 and CDR2 are MGHRA and YSYEKL. The CDR3 runs to 16 residues. The ends were cut back, 3 bases at V and 1 base at J, with 12 bases in the middle. The CDR3 here is CASSHTWLLNTGELFF. The CDR3 DNA is TGCGCCAGCAGCCACACCTGGTTGCTGAACACCGGGGAGCTGTTTTTT.

In its sample, this clonotype was seen many times. The J gene is TRBJ2-3, the V gene TRBV7-8; 8 bases align to TRBD2. V shed 3 bases and J 0 bases; nucleotides not matched to a gene: 5. Germline V gives CDR1 SGHVS, CDR2 FQNEAQ. The CDR3 runs to 16 residues. The CDR3 DNA follows: TGTGCCAGCAGCTTCCGGACTAGCCCTAGCACAGATACGCAGTATTTT. As protein: CASSFRTSPSTDTQYF.

This chain connects TRBV15 to TRBJ2-1; D is unclear. V was shortened by 1 base and J by 7 bases, with 8 bases between the two germline ends. This CDR3 is 13 amino acids long. In germline, CDR1 is LNHNV, CDR2 YYDKDF (reference sequence). The CDR3 DNA sequence: TGTGCCACCAGCAGAGCATCCGGTAATGAGCAGTTCTTC. Protein sequence: CATSRASGNEQFF.

This chain joins TRBV29-1 and TRBJ2-3; 8 positions match TRBD1. The junction had 14 bases not matched to a gene; V was cut back by 7 bases and J by 5 bases. This CDR3 comprises 15 residues. Germline V CDR1 and CDR2: SQVTM, ANQGSEA. DNA of the CDR3: TGCAGCGGACACCCTACAGGGGGTAATGGAGATACGCAGTATTTT. Translating gives CSGHPTGGNGDTQYF.

The chain combines TRBV21-1 with TRBJ2-7; the table's D gene call, TRBD1, was not cross checked with the DNA. TRBV21-1 is a pseudogene locus. The CDR3 runs 14 residues. The CDR3 sequence is CASSKGPGVREQYV. Written as DNA, the CDR3 is TGTGCCAGCAGCAAAGGCCCAGGGGTTCGCGAGCAGTACGTC.

This clonotype has more than one count but fewer than ten. The DNA of the CDR3 is TGTGCCACCATGGCGGGGGGCACAAATGAGCAGTTCTTC. The encoded protein is CATMAGGTNEQFF. The V call is TRBV24-1, the J call TRBJ2-1, with 8 nucleotides matching TRBD2. Germline-derived CDR1 and CDR2 are KGHDR and SFDVKD. The CDR3 is made up of 13 amino acids. Losses at the gene ends were 8 bases for V and 7 bases for J; bases not matched to a gene: 6.

This rearrangement joins TRBV6-5 to TRBJ1-1; a possible D gene is TRBD1 (5 bases). The ends were cut back, 4 bases at V and 7 bases at J, with 19 bases in the middle. The CDR3 contains 15 residues. Germline assignment: CDR1 MNHEY and CDR2 SVGAGI. The CDR3 sequence is CASSFYGVRDHEAFF. The CDR3, as DNA: TGTGCCAGCAGTTTTTATGGGGTCAGGGACCATGAAGCTTTCTTT.

V is TRBV12-3 or TRBV12-4 and J is TRBJ2-1; maybe TRBD2 (7 bases). The CDR3 loop spans 15 amino acids. The germline V and J ends were trimmed by 6 bases and 3 bases, with 15 bases remaining between them. The CDR3 loop reads CASRPEGGGYNEQFF. CDR3 coding DNA: TGTGCCAGCAGACCAGAGGGGGGGGGCTACAATGAGCAGTTCTTC.

J is TRBJ2-7 and V is TRBV27; 8 bases align to TRBD1. The DNA end is more similar to TRBJ2-1, so the J call may be wrong. The CDR3 sequence is 13 residues long. CDR1 and CDR2 (germline): MNHEY, SMNVEV (reference sequence). The CDR3 DNA is TGTGCCAGCAGCGCGACAGGGGTCTACGAGCAGTTCTTC. This sequence encodes CASSATGVYEQFF.

This clonotype was detected ten times or more. The J gene is TRBJ1-1, the V gene TRBV29-1; D not certain. Germline-derived CDR1 and CDR2 are SQVTM and ANQGSEA. The CDR3 length is 11 residues. Trimming stripped 2 bases from V and 9 bases from J, with 10 bases between. The CDR3 DNA reads TGCAGCGTTGAACGCTCCGCGAAAGCTTTCTTT. Its protein is CSVERSAKAFF.

The chain joins TRBV7-6 to TRBJ1-1, with a tentative D call TRBD1 (6 bases). The V gene's germline CDR1 is SGHVS and CDR2 FNYEAQ. The ends were cut back, 7 bases at V and 0 bases at J, with 12 bases in the middle. The CDR3 is 14 residues long. The CDR3 region is CASTPRQVNTEAFF. The CDR3 DNA follows: TGTGCCAGCACCCCACGACAGGTGAACACTGAAGCTTTCTTT.

This clonotype was counted only a few times. The chain joins TRBV5-4 to TRBJ2-1, with 8 positions matching TRBD2. V shed 2 bases and J 4 bases; nucleotides not matched to a gene: 5. The CDR3 spans 15 residues. Germline loops: CDR1 SGHNT, CDR2 YYREEE (reference sequence). This CDR3 is CASSFLSGVYNEQFF. The CDR3 nucleotides read TGTGCCAGCAGCTTTCTTAGCGGGGTGTACAATGAGCAGTTCTTC.

In its sample, this clonotype was seen many times. The chain carries TRBV7-2 and TRBJ2-1; TRBD2 aligns across 9 bases. CDR3 size: 16 residues. Germline CDR1 reads SGHTA; CDR2 reads FQGNSA. The V gene end was trimmed by 2 bases and the J gene end by 7 bases; junction bases not matched to a gene: 9. DNA for the CDR3: TGTGCCAGCAGCTTATTAGGCGGGGGGGCCAGGAATGAGCAGTTCTTC. This gives the protein CASSLLGGGARNEQFF.

This clonotype came up many times. This chain joins TRBV28 and TRBJ2-2; D is unresolved. There are 12 residues in the CDR3. V lost 8 bases and J lost 3, with 7 bases in between. CDR1 and CDR2 (germline): MDHEN, SYDVKM. CDR3 in amino acids: CASQTYTGELFF. The CDR3 DNA reads TGTGCCAGCCAAACGTACACCGGGGAGCTGTTTTTT.

The chain recombines TRBV12-3 or TRBV12-4 with TRBJ2-3; 9 nucleotides line up with TRBD1. With V trimmed by 7 bases and J by 2 bases, 10 bases remained unmatched. The CDR3 sequence is 16 residues long. The CDR3 spells CASTSGGTGYTDTQYF. The CDR3 region has the DNA TGTGCCAGCACCTCTGGCGGGACAGGGTACACAGATACGCAGTATTTT.

This clonotype was seen repeatedly, ten times or more. CDR3 protein: CSASYRDNQPQHF. The CDR3 nucleotides read TGCAGTGCTAGTTACAGGGATAATCAGCCCCAGCATTTT. This chain links TRBV20-1 with TRBJ1-5; D perhaps matches TRBD1 (6 bases). Trimming removed 3 bases from V and 4 bases from J, with 10 bases in between. Germline V gives CDR1 DFQATT, CDR2 SNEGSKA (reference sequence). There are 13 residues in the CDR3.

This clonotype was picked up a small number of times. The rearrangement uses TRBV20-1 and TRBJ2-3; the D is unclear. Germline V gene lookup returns CDR1 DFQATT and CDR2 SNEGSKA (reference sequence). The ends were cut back, 1 base at V and 1 base at J, with 21 bases in the middle. This CDR3 is 18 amino acids long. CDR3 DNA sequence: TGCAGTGCTAGAGCCGCTCTCCGGCCGTGGCAGGGCACAGATACGCAGTATTTT. This codes for CSARAALRPWQGTDTQYF.

This clonotype was recorded a few times. The chain couples TRBV15 to TRBJ1-1; no reliable D call. Germline V gene sequence: CDR1 LNHNV, CDR2 YYDKDF (reference sequence). Trimming took 0 bases from V and 0 from J, leaving 8 bases between them. The CDR3 extends over 15 amino acids. The CDR3 nucleotides are TGTGCCACCAGCAGAGAGCCCTCCCTGAACACTGAAGCTTTCTTT. This encodes CATSREPSLNTEAFF. The variable domain in full, with the rest retrieved from reference TRBV15 and TRBJ1-1, is DAMVIQNPRYQVTQFGKPVTLSCSQTLNHNVMYWYQQKSSQAPKLLFHYYDKDFNNEADTPDNFQSRRPNTSFCFLDIRSPGLGDTAMYLCATSREPSLNTEAFFGQGTRLTVV.

This clonotype has a handful of counts. This rearrangement joins TRBV5-5 to TRBJ2-7, with 9 bases identical to TRBD1. J was trimmed by 0 bases and V by 3 bases; bases with no gene match: 1. The germline V gene encodes CDR1 SGHKS and CDR2 YYEKEE (reference sequence). This CDR3 comprises 14 residues. CDR3 amino acids: CASSWGQGSYEQYV. CDR3 sequence (DNA): TGTGCCAGCAGCTGGGGACAGGGCTCCTACGAGCAGTACGTC.

This chain uses TRBV12-3 or TRBV12-4 with TRBJ2-3; the D is unclear. V gave up 2 bases and J gave up 0 bases, with 9 bases separating them. The CDR3 covers 15 residues. The CDR3 here is CASSLSPASTDTQYF. The DNA of the CDR3 is TGTGCCAGCAGTTTATCTCCAGCTAGCACAGATACGCAGTATTTT.

This clonotype occurred many times. This rearrangement joins TRBV20-1 to TRBJ2-1; 9 bases fit TRBD2. Germline CDR1 is DFQATT and CDR2 is SNEGSKA (reference sequence). J was trimmed by 7 bases and V by 5 bases; bases with no gene match: 12. CDR3 length equals 15 residues. Here the CDR3 DNA reads TGCAGTGCTGAGACGTCTAGCGGGGTAGGGAATGAGCAGTTCTTC. It translates to CSAETSSGVGNEQFF.

Note on this clonotype: This may stem from a read error, because a much larger clone lies one nucleotide away. The V and J genes are TRBV6-2 or TRBV6-3 and TRBJ2-7; D assignment may be TRBD1 or TRBD2 (5 bases each). CDR1 and CDR2 (germline): MNHEY, SVGEGT. The CDR3 length is 12 residues. The CDR3 loop reads CASQGTSCEQYF. The CDR3 coding sequence is TGTGCCAGCCAAGGGACCTCCTGCGAGCAGTACTTC.

This clonotype was recorded a few times. V and J are TRBV5-1 and TRBJ2-1, with 9 bases lining up with TRBD1. The junction had 7 bases not matched to a gene; V was cut back by 1 base and J by 8 bases. Per the germline V gene, CDR1 is SGHRS and CDR2 is YFSETQ. The CDR3 spans 15 residues. CDR3: CASSLRTGDGDEQFF. CDR3 coding DNA: TGCGCCAGCAGCTTGAGGACAGGGGATGGAGATGAGCAGTTCTTC.

For the CDR3, the DNA is TGTGCCAGCAGCCCCACGGACAGCCCCGGGGCTGAAGCTTTCTTT. Translation gives CASSPTDSPGAEAFF. The rearrangement uses TRBV6-2 or TRBV6-3 and TRBJ1-1; a weak D match, TRBD1 (6 bases). Germline CDR1 reads MNHEY; CDR2 reads SVGEGT. CDR3 length equals 15 residues. V was pared by 6 bases and J by 6 bases, with 20 bases between.

This clonotype has a count of ten or more. The chain combines TRBV29-1 with TRBJ2-1; 7 bases are shared with TRBD2. The CDR3 contains 14 residues. V was pared by 2 bases and J by 5 bases, with 6 bases of the junction left unmatched. CDR1 and CDR2 from the germline V gene are SQVTM and ANQGSEA. CDR3 region: CSVERRGTNNEQFF. CDR3 sequence (DNA): TGCAGCGTTGAACGGCGGGGGACGAACAATGAGCAGTTCTTC.

The V and J genes are TRBV10-3 and TRBJ1-5, with D possibly being TRBD1 (5 bases). The germline V and J ends were trimmed by 3 bases and 3 bases, with 9 bases remaining between them. Germline CDR1 reads ENHRY; CDR2 reads SYGVKD. The CDR3 runs to 14 residues. CDR3 DNA: TGTGCCATCAGTGATGGGGGATCCAATCAGCCCCAGCATTTT. This codes for CAISDGGSNQPQHF.